This is a list of T cell receptor beta chains from one sample in a study of T cells expressing NK-cell markers. One entry per CDR3 protein, without DNA, is what TCRdb gives after re-calling the 5' RACE reads. The table lists roughly 300,000 distinct CDR3 sequences. The sample comprised blood T cells: a sorted CD56 or NKG2C T cell subset, CD4+ or CD8+ T cells, or bulk PBMC T cells (not recorded which). Source of these receptors: a woman aged 18 to 69 in good health. CDR3s include the opening cysteine and the closing phenylalanine or tryptophan.

v_gene	j_gene	CDR3aa
TRBV6-5	TRBJ2-5	CASSSDRGRKTQYF
TRBV24-1	TRBJ2-2	CATSDPTLADRGRVGELFF
TRBV4-1	TRBJ1-1	CASSQRENTEAFF
TRBV30	TRBJ1-5	CAWTKEYNQPQHF
TRBV4-3	TRBJ2-1	CASSQESGLRDSPHYNEQFF
TRBV12-3/TRBV12-4	TRBJ2-2	CASSFLGTGELFF
TRBV12-3/TRBV12-4	TRBJ1-1	CASSFPNLGKSEAFF
TRBV7-9	TRBJ2-7	CASSLGQGWSEQYF
TRBV5-1	TRBJ2-3	CASSQGPGTDTQYF
TRBV29-1	TRBJ1-2	CSAKIINYGYTF
TRBV4-3	TRBJ2-2	CASSQEQGVGELFF
TRBV7-2	TRBJ2-3	CASSLDGTGAYTQYF
TRBV28	TRBJ2-7	CASSFGTASYEQYF
TRBV12-3/TRBV12-4	TRBJ1-2	CASSQAPVYTF
TRBV6-1	TRBJ2-4	CASSGKASGQGDIQYF
TRBV18	TRBJ1-2	CASSPDRDYGYTF
TRBV28	TRBJ2-1	CASKLAGSYNEQFF
TRBV12-3/TRBV12-4	TRBJ2-2	CASSSQGVPGELFF
TRBV12-3/TRBV12-4	TRBJ2-1	CASRPTSGGADEQFF
TRBV5-6	TRBJ1-3	CASSFLSDRFSGNTIYF
TRBV7-3	TRBJ2-5	CASSLTDRETQYF
TRBV5-6	TRBJ2-1	CASSSSSGGGPYNEQFF
TRBV6-1	TRBJ1-5	CASRQGYNQPQHF
TRBV7-3	TRBJ2-1	CASSLIGSGSYNEQFF
TRBV20-1	TRBJ2-4	CSARASGEKNIQYF
TRBV7-9	TRBJ1-1	CASSFWVQARAFF
TRBV20-1	TRBJ2-3	CSARDPSGRIDTQYF
TRBV21-1	TRBJ2-3	CASSPRDRTDTQYF
TRBV9	TRBJ2-1	CASSGSGGPGTYNEQFF
TRBV18	TRBJ2-1	CASSPVGSRSYNEQFF
TRBV5-8	TRBJ2-1	CASSLWNGNEQFF
TRBV20-1	TRBJ1-4	CSATTGFTEKLFF
TRBV2	TRBJ1-1	CAGGTLMNTEAFF
TRBV19	TRBJ2-6	CATRPGSGANVLTF
TRBV20-1	TRBJ2-1	CSARDPSGRWGYNEQFF
TRBV6-2/TRBV6-3	TRBJ2-1	CASSFRQASNEQFF
TRBV12-3/TRBV12-4	TRBJ1-1	CASSLYSGAEAFF